This T cell receptor beta chain was captured in a study of shared clonotypes between healthy human individuals. The data were produced by immunoSEQ multiplex PCR, yet TCRdb's version contains in-frame clones alone and is incomplete. Among over 750,000 clones listed, approximately 96% were seen once. This CDR3 is built from 17 residues. CD45RO-negative, CCR7-selected cells formed the naive CD8 fraction, which excluded terminally differentiated effector memory CD45RA+ cells. Study conclusions and caveats: Between a handful of donors, naive CD4 clonotypes were shared at a level of around 5.2%. Among the subsets, naive ones generally showed larger estimated richness than memory ones.

This clone was seen just once. Its antigen is unknown. The source of this sequence is a man aged 30 to 45 in good health. This chain uses TRBV21-1 with TRBJ2-6; the D call TRBD2 from the table was never checked on the DNA. TRBV21-1 is marked as a pseudogene. Sequencing input: naive CD8+ T cells sorted from blood. CDR3 residues: CASSKAGAFSGANVLTF. The CDR3 nucleotides are TGTGCCAGCAGCAAAGCTGGAGCCTTCTCTGGGGCCAACGTCCTGACTTTC.